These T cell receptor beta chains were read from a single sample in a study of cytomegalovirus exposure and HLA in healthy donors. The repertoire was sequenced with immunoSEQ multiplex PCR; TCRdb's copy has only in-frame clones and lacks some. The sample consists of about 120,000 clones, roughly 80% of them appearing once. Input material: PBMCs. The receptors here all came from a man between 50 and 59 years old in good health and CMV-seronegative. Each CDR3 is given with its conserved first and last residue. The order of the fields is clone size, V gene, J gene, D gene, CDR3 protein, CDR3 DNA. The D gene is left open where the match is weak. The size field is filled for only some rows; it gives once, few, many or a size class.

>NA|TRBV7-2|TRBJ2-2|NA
CASRGGTGDTGELFF
TGTGCCAGCAGGGGGGGGACAGGCGACACCGGGGAGCTGTTTTTT
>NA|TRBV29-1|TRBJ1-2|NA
CSVVGRLIVGYTF
TGCAGCGTTGTGGGCAGGTTGATAGTGGGCTACACCTTC
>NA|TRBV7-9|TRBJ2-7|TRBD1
CASSSTGYEQYF
TGTGCCAGCAGCTCGACAGGGTACGAGCAGTACTTC
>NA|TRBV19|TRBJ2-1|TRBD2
CASSIGIAGVGEQFF
TGTGCCAGTAGTATCGGGATAGCGGGAGTCGGTGAGCAGTTCTTC
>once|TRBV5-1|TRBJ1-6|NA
CASSYGQPDYSPLHF
TGCGCCAGCAGCTATGGACAGCCGGATTATTCACCCCTCCACTTT
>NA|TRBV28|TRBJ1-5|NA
CASSLWRGIGNQPQHF
TGTGCCAGCAGTTTATGGCGGGGGATAGGCAATCAGCCCCAGCATTTT
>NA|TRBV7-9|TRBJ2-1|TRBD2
CSSSPSGGLYNEQFF
TGTTCCAGCAGCCCTAGCGGGGGGCTCTACAATGAGCAGTTCTTC
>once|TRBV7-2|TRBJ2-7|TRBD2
CASSSRAGGPYEQYF
TGTGCCAGCAGCTCTAGAGCGGGAGGGCCCTACGAGCAGTACTTC
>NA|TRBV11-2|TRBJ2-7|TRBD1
CASSRSGTGVEQYF
TGTGCCAGCAGCCGTTCCGGGACAGGGGTCGAGCAGTACTTC
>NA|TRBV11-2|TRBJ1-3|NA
CASSFQSGNTIYF
TGTGCCAGCAGCTTTCAATCTGGAAACACCATATATTTT
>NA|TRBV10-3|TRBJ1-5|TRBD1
CATTDRGKDQPQHF
TGTGCCACCACTGACAGGGGGAAGGATCAGCCCCAGCATTTT
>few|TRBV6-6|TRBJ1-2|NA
CASSYSNALEIYGYTF
TGTGCCAGCAGTTACTCGAATGCCCTGGAGATCTATGGCTACACCTTC
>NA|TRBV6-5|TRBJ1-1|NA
CASSYQGPDTEAFF
TGTGCCAGCAGTTACCAGGGCCCAGACACTGAAGCTTTCTTT
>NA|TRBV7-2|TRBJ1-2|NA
CASSTALANYGYTF
TGTGCCAGCAGTACCGCACTCGCTAACTATGGCTACACCTTC
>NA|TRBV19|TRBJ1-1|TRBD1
CASSIDRENTEAFF
TGTGCCAGTAGTATCGACAGGGAGAACACTGAAGCTTTCTTT
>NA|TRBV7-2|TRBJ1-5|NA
CASSLARNQPQHF
TGTGCCAGCAGCTTAGCGCGTAATCAGCCCCAGCATTTT
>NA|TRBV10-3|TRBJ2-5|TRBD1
CAISAGTGKLETQYF
TGTGCCATCAGTGCAGGGACAGGGAAACTCGAGACCCAGTACTTC
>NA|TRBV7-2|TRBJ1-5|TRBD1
CASSRDRASNQPQHF
TGTGCCAGCAGCCGGGACAGGGCTAGCAATCAGCCCCAGCATTTT
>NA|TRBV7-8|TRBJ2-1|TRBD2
CASSTSGTSGNNEQFF
TGTGCCAGCAGCACCTCCGGGACTAGCGGGAATAATGAGCAGTTCTTC
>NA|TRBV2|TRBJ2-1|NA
CATAQGGTYNEQFF
TGTGCCACCGCACAGGGTGGGACCTACAATGAGCAGTTCTTC
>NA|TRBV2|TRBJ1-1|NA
CASSQGRHTEAFF
TGTGCCAGCAGTCAGGGGAGACACACTGAAGCTTTCTTT
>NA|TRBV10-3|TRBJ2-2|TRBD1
CAISGQGAGELFF
TGTGCCATCAGTGGACAGGGAGCCGGGGAGCTGTTTTTT
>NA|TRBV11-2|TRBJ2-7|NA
CASSLTDSYEQYF
TGTGCCAGCAGCTTAACAGACTCCTACGAGCAGTACTTC
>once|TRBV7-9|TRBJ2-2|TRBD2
CASSFSGTSGELFF
TGTGCCAGCAGCTTCAGCGGGACGAGCGGGGAGCTGTTTTTT
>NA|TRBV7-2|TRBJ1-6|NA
CASSLEGRSPLHF
TGTGCCAGCAGCTTAGAGGGGCGATCACCCCTCCACTTT
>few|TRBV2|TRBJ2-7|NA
CASSGQGSSYEQYF
TGTGCCAGCAGTGGGCAGGGGAGCTCCTACGAGCAGTACTTC
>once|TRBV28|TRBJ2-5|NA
CASSQRDQETQYF
TGTGCCAGCAGTCAACGGGATCAAGAGACCCAGTACTTC
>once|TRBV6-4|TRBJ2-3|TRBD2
CASSALAGGGTDTQYF
TGTGCCAGCAGTGCCCTAGCGGGGGGCGGCACAGATACGCAGTATTTT
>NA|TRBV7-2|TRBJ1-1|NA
CAGRAAETEAFF
TGTGCCGGGCGGGCGGCGGAGACTGAAGCTTTCTTT
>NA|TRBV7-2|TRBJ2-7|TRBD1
CASSLRSGQSSYEQYF
TGTGCCAGCAGCTTACGTTCGGGACAGAGCTCCTACGAGCAGTACTTC
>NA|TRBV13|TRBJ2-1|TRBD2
CASSLFLRPVASGNEQFF
TGTGCCAGCAGCTTATTTTTGCGTCCGGTGGCTAGCGGCAATGAGCAGTTCTTC
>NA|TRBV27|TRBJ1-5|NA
CASRGQANQPQHF
TGTGCCAGCAGGGGCCAGGCAAATCAGCCCCAGCATTTT
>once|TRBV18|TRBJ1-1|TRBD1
CASSGQGARTEAFF
TGTGCCAGCTCCGGACAGGGGGCGAGGACTGAAGCTTTCTTT
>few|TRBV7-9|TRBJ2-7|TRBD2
CSSSLESWAGAGNEQYF
TGTTCCAGCAGCTTAGAATCCTGGGCGGGAGCAGGGAACGAGCAGTACTTC
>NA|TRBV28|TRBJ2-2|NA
CASSPTGLDTGELFF
TGTGCCAGCAGTCCGACGGGACTCGACACCGGGGAGCTGTTTTTT
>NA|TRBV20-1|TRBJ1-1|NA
CSARFQTEAFF
TGCAGTGCTAGATTCCAGACTGAAGCTTTCTTT
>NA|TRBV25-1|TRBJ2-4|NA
CASSDLRDSGIQYF
TGTGCCAGCAGTGATCTACGGGACTCTGGAATTCAGTACTTC
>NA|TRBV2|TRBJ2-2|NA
CASKETDVDTGELFF
TGTGCCAGCAAGGAAACAGATGTGGACACCGGGGAGCTGTTTTTT
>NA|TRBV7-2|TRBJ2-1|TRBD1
CASSLVGGLGNNEQFF
TGTGCCAGCAGCTTAGTAGGGGGCCTTGGGAACAATGAGCAGTTCTTC
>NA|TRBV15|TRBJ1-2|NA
CATSRAGGDGYTF
TGTGCCACCAGCAGAGCTGGAGGCGATGGCTACACCTTC
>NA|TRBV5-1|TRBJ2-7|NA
CASSLGQGSYEQYF
TGCGCCAGCAGCTTGGGGCAGGGTTCCTACGAGCAGTACTTC
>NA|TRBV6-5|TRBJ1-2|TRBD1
CASRRGQGDGYTF
TGTGCCAGCAGAAGAGGACAGGGGGACGGCTACACCTTC
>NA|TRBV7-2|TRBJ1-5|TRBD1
CASSYEGTGGRQPQHF
TGTGCCAGCAGCTATGAAGGGACAGGGGGCCGACAGCCCCAGCATTTT
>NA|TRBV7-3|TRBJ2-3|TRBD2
CASSSGDSGRDTQYF
TGTGCCAGCAGCTCAGGTGATAGCGGGAGGGATACGCAGTATTTT
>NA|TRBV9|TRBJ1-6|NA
CASSVEDSFSPLHF
TGTGCCAGCAGCGTAGAGGACAGTTTTTCACCCCTCCACTTT
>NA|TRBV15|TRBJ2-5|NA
CATGSGEETQYF
TGTGCCACCGGGTCGGGGGAAGAGACCCAGTACTTC
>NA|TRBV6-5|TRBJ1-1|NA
CASSRLPTEAFF
TGTGCCAGCAGCAGGCTCCCTACTGAAGCTTTCTTT
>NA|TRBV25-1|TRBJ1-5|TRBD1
CASRGQGRNQPQHF
TGTGCCAGCAGAGGACAGGGTAGGAATCAGCCCCAGCATTTT
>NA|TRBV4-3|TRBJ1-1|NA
CASSQDLTVRSAFF
TGCGCCAGCAGCCAAGATCTGACAGTCCGGTCCGCTTTCTTT
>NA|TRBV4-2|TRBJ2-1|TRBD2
CASSPFGGGPGEQFF
TGTGCCAGCAGCCCCTTTGGCGGGGGGCCAGGGGAGCAGTTCTTC
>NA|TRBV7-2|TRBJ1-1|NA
CASSLIGGKNTEAFF
TGTGCCAGCAGCTTAATCGGGGGGAAAAACACTGAAGCTTTCTTT